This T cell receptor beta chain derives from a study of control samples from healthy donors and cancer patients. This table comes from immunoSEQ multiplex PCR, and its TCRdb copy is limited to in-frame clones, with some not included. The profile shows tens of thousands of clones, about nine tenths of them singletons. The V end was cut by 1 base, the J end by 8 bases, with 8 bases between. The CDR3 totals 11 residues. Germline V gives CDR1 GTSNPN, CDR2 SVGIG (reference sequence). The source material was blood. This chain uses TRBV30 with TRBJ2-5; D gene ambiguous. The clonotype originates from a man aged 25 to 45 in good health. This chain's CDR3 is CAWSEDPTQYF. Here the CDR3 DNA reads TGTGCCTGGAGTGAGGACCCAACCCAGTACTTC.